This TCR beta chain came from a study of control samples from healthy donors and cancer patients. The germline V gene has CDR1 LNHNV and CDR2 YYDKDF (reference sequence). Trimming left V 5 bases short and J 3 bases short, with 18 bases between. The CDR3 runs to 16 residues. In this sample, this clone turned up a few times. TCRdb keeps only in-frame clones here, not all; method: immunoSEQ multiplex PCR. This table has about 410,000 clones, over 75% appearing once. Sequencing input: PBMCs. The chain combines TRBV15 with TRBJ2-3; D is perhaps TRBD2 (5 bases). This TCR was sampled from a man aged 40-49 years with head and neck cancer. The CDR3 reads CATSSFEGVGTDTQYF. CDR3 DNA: TGTGCCACCAGCTCGTTCGAGGGCGTGGGGACAGATACGCAGTATTTT.